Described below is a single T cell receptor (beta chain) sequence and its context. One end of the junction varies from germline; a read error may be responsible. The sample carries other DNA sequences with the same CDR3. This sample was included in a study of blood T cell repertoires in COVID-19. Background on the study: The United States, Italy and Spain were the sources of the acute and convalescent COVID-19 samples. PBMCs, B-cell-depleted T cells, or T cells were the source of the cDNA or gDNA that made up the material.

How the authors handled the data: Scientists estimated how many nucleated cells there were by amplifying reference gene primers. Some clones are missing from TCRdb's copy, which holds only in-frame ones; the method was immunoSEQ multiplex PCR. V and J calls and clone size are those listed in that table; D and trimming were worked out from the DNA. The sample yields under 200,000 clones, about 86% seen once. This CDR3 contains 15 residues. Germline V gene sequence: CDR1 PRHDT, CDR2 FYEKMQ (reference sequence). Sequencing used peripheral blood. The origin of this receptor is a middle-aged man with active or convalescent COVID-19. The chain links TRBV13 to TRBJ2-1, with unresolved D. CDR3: CASSLTPPSYNEQFF. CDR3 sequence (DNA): TGTGCCAGCAGCTTGACTCCGCCGTCCTACAACGAGCAGTTCTTC.